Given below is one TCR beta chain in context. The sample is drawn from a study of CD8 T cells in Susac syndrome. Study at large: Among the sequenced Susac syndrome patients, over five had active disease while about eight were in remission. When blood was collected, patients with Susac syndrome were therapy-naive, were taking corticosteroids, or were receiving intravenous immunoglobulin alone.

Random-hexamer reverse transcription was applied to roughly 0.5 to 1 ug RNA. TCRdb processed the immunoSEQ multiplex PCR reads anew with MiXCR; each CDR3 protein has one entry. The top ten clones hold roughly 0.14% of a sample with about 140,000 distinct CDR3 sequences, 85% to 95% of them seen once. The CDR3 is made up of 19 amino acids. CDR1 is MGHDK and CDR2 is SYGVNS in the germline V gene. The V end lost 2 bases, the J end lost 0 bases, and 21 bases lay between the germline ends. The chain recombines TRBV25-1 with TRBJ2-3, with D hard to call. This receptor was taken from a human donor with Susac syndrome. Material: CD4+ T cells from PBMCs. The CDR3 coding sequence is TGTGCCAGCAGTGAACTCATCGATCCAAGCAGTCCTAGCACAGATACGCAGTATTTT. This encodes CASSELIDPSSPSTDTQYF.